This T cell receptor (beta chain) was observed in a study of CD8 T cells in ankylosing spondylitis (TCRdb year 2017). A note on the overall study: The study profiled T cell receptor beta repertoires in healthy donors and ankylosing spondylitis patients to find disease-linked TCR variants. In total, the full study cohort was made up of 95 to 110 healthy donors and about two dozen ankylosing spondylitis patients. Peripheral blood was sampled, and synovial fluid was additionally collected from ankylosing spondylitis patients.

The listed sequencing device is Illumina HiSeq 2500. TCR beta libraries were prepared by quantitative 5'-RACE with molecular barcodes. The source study handled its data this way. A new computational method based on a probabilistic model of VDJ rearrangement was used to identify disease-linked TCR variants. Through fastp at Q25 and MiXCR, TCRdb rebuilt clones from the public reads, retaining in-frame beta chains. One record per CDR3 amino acid sequence lists the most common genes and DNA. The V and J calls, along with clone size, are taken from TCRdb and not from the paper's own processing. The sample table holds more than 600,000 distinct CDR3 sequences, of which around a fifth were seen once. Under 20% of the sample comes from the top ten. Points the paper makes about the study in general: The disease-linked clones were reported to be significantly enriched in matched synovial fluid samples from ankylosing spondylitis patients. The disease-linked clones showed a CD8+ phenotype and occurred at relatively low frequencies in peripheral blood. Blood from ankylosing spondylitis patients appeared to be characterized by a TCR beta motif made up of several highly homologous amino acid variants. Some of the motif variants had been reported before in the synovial fluid and blood of reactive arthritis patients, a finding that suggests common disease-initiation mechanisms.

The germline V end is reduced by 3 bases and the J end by 0 bases; junction bases left unmatched: 6. The CDR3, cysteine through phenylalanine, is 15 amino acids long. Solely the CDR3 DNA is kept, with 45 bases framed from the first base. Per the germline V gene (reference sequence), DFQATT is the CDR1 and SNEGSKA is the CDR2. This clonotype occurred a few times. It lacks a known antigen. No base quality information exists; no much larger clone differs at one position. The chain is encoded by TRBV20-1 joined to TRBJ2-7; TRBD2 fits 9 bases in the junction. The source material was blood, either unsorted or a sorted T cell fraction (not recorded which). This TCR came from a male donor with ankylosing spondylitis. The CDR3 is CSASGAGGTSYEQYF. The bases are TGCAGTGCTAGTGGAGCGGGGGGAACCTCCTACGAGCAGTACTTC.